The clone carrying this TCR beta chain is hyperexpanded by frequency. Its specificity is not known. This record belongs to a study of monozygotic twins with inflammatory bowel disease. Study outcomes and limitations: Against healthy co-twins, IBD patients had lower TCRbeta diversity (measured by inverse Simpson). No one strong IBD-associated signal or clonotype was supported. Fewer clonotypes were shared with others by IBD patients than by healthy twins, especially with disease activity.

In preparing each TCR library, about 3,700 ng of total RNA was used. TCRdb re-called the 5' RACE reads and gives one entry per CDR3 protein, without DNA. In all, the sample yields 40 distinct CDR3 sequences. The CDR3 has 12 residues. The rearrangement links TRBV21-1 to TRBJ2-7. TRBV21-1 is shown as a pseudogene. This TCR came from a human donor with ulcerative colitis or Crohn's disease, or a healthy co-twin of an affected twin (not recorded which). This table probably holds off-target reads from a library built for another chain. The sequencing sample was made of blood. This CDR3 is CASSKPAYEQYF.